Included here is one T cell receptor beta chain sequence, with context. The antigen is undetermined. J gave up 4 bases and V 5 bases, and 7 bases lay outside the gene matches. Germline CDR1 and CDR2: SNHLY and FYNNEI. The CDR3 consists of 15 residues. The source of the sample is a study of shared clonotypes between healthy human individuals. Overall study findings and caveats: It was the non-shared clonotypes that had lower generation probabilities than clonotypes shared by all four donors. Naive subsets tended to show greater estimated richness than memory subsets.

Measured with immunoSEQ multiplex PCR; TCRdb has only the in-frame clones, and not every one. The sample has around 650,000 clones; around 96% are singletons. In the naive CD8 group, cells lacked CD45RO and were positively selected for CCR7, so terminally differentiated effector memory CD45RA+ cells were left out. The sample taken for sequencing was naive CD8+ T cells sorted from blood. This chain connects TRBV2 to TRBJ2-1; 8 bases align to TRBD2. The clonotype originates from a woman in her thirties in good health. The CDR3 sequence: CASSLSGMGYNEQFF. DNA of the CDR3: TGTGCCAGCAGTCTTAGCGGGATGGGATACAATGAGCAGTTCTTC.